The 11 T cell receptor beta chains presented below share a single source sample, sequenced in a study of blood T cell repertoires in COVID-19. The method was immunoSEQ multiplex PCR; TCRdb's version includes in-frame clones alone and lacks a portion of them. This sample yields about 240,000 clones, of which about four fifths are seen a single time; around 3.3% belongs to the top ten. What was sequenced was PBMCs or T cells enriched from blood (not recorded which). Every receptor here comes from a woman aged 40 to 50 who had been exposed to COVID-19.

V is TRBV11-2 and J is TRBJ1-3, with D hard to call. Trimming shortened V by 1 base and J by 4 bases, and 17 bases separated the two germline ends. Germline-derived CDR1 and CDR2 are SGHAT and FQNNGV. CDR3 length: 17 residues. In DNA form, the CDR3 reads TGTGCCAGCAGCTTAGGATGGAACAGAGACGTGGGAAACACCATATATTTT. Protein product: CASSLGWNRDVGNTIYF.

This sequence joins TRBV7-8 and TRBJ2-5, with 10 bases identical to TRBD2. The CDR3 is 17 residues long. Germline lookup yields CDR1 SGHVS and CDR2 FQNEAQ. The trim removed 2 bases at V and 2 bases at J, leaving 8 bases unmatched. The CDR3 DNA reads TGTGCCAGCAGCTTACAGTCGGGTAGCGGGGGGCAAGAGACCCAGTACTTC. It specifies CASSLQSGSGGQETQYF.

This chain uses TRBV7-6 with TRBJ2-2; TRBD1 matches 9 bases. The V gene's germline CDR1 is SGHVS and CDR2 FNYEAQ. The CDR3 extends over 16 amino acids. The J segment lost 7 bases and the V segment lost 2 bases, leaving 8 bases of the junction unmatched. This chain's CDR3 is CASSLRSGQGNGELFF. The CDR3, as DNA: TGTGCCAGCAGCTTAAGGTCGGGACAGGGAAACGGGGAGCTGTTTTTT.

V is TRBV7-9 and J is TRBJ2-2; D may be TRBD2 (5 bases). Between the trimmed V and J ends, which lost 3 bases and 5 bases, there was a span of 13 bases. Per the germline V gene, CDR1 is SEHNR and CDR2 is FQNEAQ (reference sequence). The CDR3 has 15 residues. CDR3 sequence reads: CASSLASFLTGELFF. CDR3 coding DNA: TGTGCCAGCAGCTTGGCTAGCTTTCTGACCGGGGAGCTGTTTTTT. The variable domain in full, with the rest retrieved from reference TRBV7-9 and TRBJ2-2, is DTGVSQNPRHKITKRGQNVTFRCDPISEHNRLYWYRQTLGQGPEFLTYFQNEAQLEKSRLLSDRFSAERPKGSFSTLEIQRTEQGDSAMYLCASSLASFLTGELFFGEGSRLTVL.

Turning to this clone: A junction end diverges from the germline sequence, so it may reflect a read error. The chain employs TRBV18 and TRBJ1-2; TRBD1 aligns across 10 bases. The CDR3 extends over 13 amino acids. The germline V gene encodes CDR1 KGHSH and CDR2 LQKENI. The CDR3 region has the DNA TGTGCCAGCTCCCCACAGACAGGGGGCGCCTCCACCTTC. Residues: CASSPQTGGASTF.

This clone was seen more than once but under ten times. This rearrangement joins TRBV7-9 to TRBJ1-4, with D uncertain. This CDR3 has 14 amino acids. The V end was cut by 1 base, the J end by 2 bases, with 5 bases between. CDR1 and CDR2 from the germline V gene are SEHNR and FQNEAQ (reference sequence). This CDR3 reads CASSLVRTNEKLFF. CDR3 bases: TGTGCCAGCAGCTTAGTACGGACTAATGAAAAACTGTTTTTT.

The V gene is TRBV6-5, the J gene TRBJ2-5, with TRBD1 matching over 9 bases. CDR1 is MNHEY, CDR2 SVGAGI, per germline. The CDR3 has 15 amino acids. V shed 6 bases, J shed 4 bases, and the junction held 9 bases outside the gene matches. The CDR3 region is CASRNGQGLGETQYF. In DNA form, the CDR3 reads TGTGCCAGCAGGAATGGACAGGGGTTGGGAGAGACCCAGTACTTC.

The table lists this clone with a count of one. V gene TRBV5-1 combines with J gene TRBJ2-5, with TRBD1 as a possible D gene (5 bases). The V gene lost 0 bases and the J gene lost 1 base, with 13 bases spanning the gap. CDR1 SGHRS and CDR2 YFSETQ come from the germline V gene. The CDR3 has 16 amino acids. The CDR3 here is CASSLGSAGPQETQYF. CDR3 sequence (DNA): TGCGCCAGCAGCTTGGGATCGGCAGGGCCCCAAGAGACCCAGTACTTC.

There are a few counts of this clone. This chain uses TRBV4-1 with TRBJ2-6, with 13 bases lining up with TRBD2. CDR1 and CDR2 (germline): MGHRA, YSYEKL. J lost 3 bases, V lost 2 bases, and 7 bases had no gene match. This CDR3 has 19 residues. The CDR3 DNA is TGCGCCAGCAGCCAAACTGGACTAGCGGGGGATCATGGGGCCAACGTCCTGACTTTC. As protein: CASSQTGLAGDHGANVLTF.

The chain has TRBV6-5 and TRBJ1-1; a weak D match, TRBD1 (5 bases). In germline, CDR1 is MNHEY, CDR2 SVGAGI. The CDR3 spans 13 residues. Between the trimmed V and J ends, which lost 9 bases and 1 base, there was a span of 12 bases. The CDR3 DNA follows: TGTGCCAGTAGGGTAGGGGAGAACACTGAAGCTTTCTTT. It translates to CASRVGENTEAFF.

V and J are TRBV18 and TRBJ1-1; D gene unclear. Between the trimmed V and J ends, which lost 2 bases and 2 bases, there was a span of 9 bases. The CDR3 runs to 14 residues. The germline gives CDR1 KGHSH, CDR2 LQKENI. CDR3 nucleotides: TGTGCCAGCTCACCAAGCGGAGTAAACACTGAAGCTTTCTTT. Translation gives CASSPSGVNTEAFF.